This T cell receptor beta chain came from a study of breast tumors, draining lymph nodes, adjacent tissues. The CDR3 length is 15 residues. V lost 2 bases and J lost 2, with 14 bases in between. CDR1 and CDR2 (germline): SGHKS, YYEKEE (reference sequence). TCRdb used MiXCR to reprocess the multiplex PCR reads, holding one entry per CDR3 protein. The table lists 50,000 to 85,000 distinct CDR3 sequences, 43% of them singletons, with over 7.5% in the top ten. This clonotype was seen only a few times. A much larger clone lies a single base off, so this may be a read error. The sample consisted of breast tumor tissue. The chain joins TRBV5-5 to TRBJ2-7, with no clear D. This TCR was recovered from a female donor with breast cancer. Some clones in this sample may be carry-over from other donors' samples. CDR3 region: CASSFTAAAAYEQYF. The DNA of the CDR3 is TGTGCCAGCAGCTTCACAGCCGCGGCCGCCTACGAGCAGTACTTC. The entire variable domain, with the rest obtained from reference TRBV5-5 and TRBJ2-7, is as follows: DAGVTQSPTHLIKTRGQQVTLRCSPISGHKSVSWYQQVLGQGPQFIFQYYEKEERGRGNFPDRFSARQFPNYSSELNVNALLLGDSALYLCASSFTAAAAYEQYFGPGTRLTVT.